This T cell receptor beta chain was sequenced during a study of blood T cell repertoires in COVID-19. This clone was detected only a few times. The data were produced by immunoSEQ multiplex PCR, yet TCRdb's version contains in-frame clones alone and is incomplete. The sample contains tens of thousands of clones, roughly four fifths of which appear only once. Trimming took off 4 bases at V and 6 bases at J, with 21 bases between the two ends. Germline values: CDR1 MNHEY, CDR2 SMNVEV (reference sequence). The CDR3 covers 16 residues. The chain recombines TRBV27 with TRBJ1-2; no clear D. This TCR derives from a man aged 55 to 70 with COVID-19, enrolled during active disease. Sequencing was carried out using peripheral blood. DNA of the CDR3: TGTGCCAGCAGTTCCCACGCTACTCCCGCCGGGAATGGCTACACCTTC. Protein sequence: CASSSHATPAGNGYTF.